This TCR beta chain comes out of a study of long-term antiretroviral therapy in people with HIV. They ran version v3.0 of the immunoSEQ assay at survey level. Libraries were prepared by immunoSEQ multiplex PCR; TCRdb keeps only in-frame clonotypes and omits some of them. The sample has around 31,000 clones; roughly nine tenths are singletons. About this clone: Its target is unknown.

Study-wide results and caveats: Even long-term ART left TRB diversity below transplant donor controls, despite gains.

Germline CDR1 is LGHNA and CDR2 is YSLEER. V lost 5 bases and J lost 2; bases outside the gene matches: 2. The CDR3 is 14 residues long. The TCR sequence derives from a man aged 50-60 years with HIV. Sequencing used unsorted PBMCs, obtained around 5 years before starting antiretroviral therapy. The chain links TRBV4-3 to TRBJ1-1; the match to TRBD1 covers 10 bases. DNA for the CDR3: TGCGCCAGCAGCTGGGACAGGGGAAACACTGAAGCTTTCTTT. It encodes CASSWDRGNTEAFF.